This passage covers 2 T cell receptor beta chains from one sample sequenced in a study of pediatric ulcerative colitis (dated by TCRdb to about 2019). During colonoscopy, one to two pinch biopsies were obtained from the rectum for research purposes. Receptor amplification or capture employed the immunoSEQ multiplex PCR assay. As stored in TCRdb, this immuneACCESS dataset retains in-frame rearrangements with V and J assigned. A fraction of the clones does not appear; measured against another copy, unresolved V genes explain less than half of the discrepancy, and the remainder lacks a known reason. This sample gives more than 10,000 clones in total; approximately 80% of them show up just once. The top ten hold roughly 4.5% of the sample. The sequenced sample was gut tissue. These receptors all stem from a boy aged 5-17 years who was a control in a study of pediatric ulcerative colitis.

V usage is TRBV5-1 and J usage is TRBJ2-5, with 15 positions matching TRBD2. Germline V gives CDR1 SGHRS, CDR2 YFSETQ. J gave up 1 base and V 2 bases, and 6 bases lay outside the gene matches. The CDR3 consists of 18 residues. CDR3: CASSFSGTSGGRQETQYF. The CDR3 nucleotides are TGCGCCAGCAGCTTCTCCGGGACTAGCGGGGGGCGCCAAGAGACCCAGTACTTC.

V and J are TRBV18 and TRBJ1-1, with TRBD1 matching over 7 bases. V lost 6 bases and J lost 5; bases outside the gene matches: 15. Germline V gives CDR1 KGHSH, CDR2 LQKENI. This CDR3 contains 16 residues. The DNA for the CDR3 is TGTGCCAGCTCTCGTAACGGGCAGGGGGTGTTGACTGAAGCTTTCTTT. Its translation: CASSRNGQGVLTEAFF.